The present T cell receptor beta chain was sequenced within a study of low-dose radiotherapy and immunotherapy resistance in tumors. Across the whole study: Cohort 2 received 1 Gy per fraction every two weeks, totaling 13 Gy over 26 weeks. Treatment included intravenous cyclophosphamide dosed at 200 mg/m2 every two weeks, one day before radiation and immunotherapy.

TRAV- and TRBV-specific primers, spanning alpha and beta chains, primed first-strand cDNA. For amplifying TCRs, the PCR ran for about 20 cycles with Phusion, which was used together with a constant-region primer and the adapter on the V primers. mRNA isolates were amplified via in vitro transcription. Via MiXCR, TCRdb re-called the reads, giving one row per CDR3 protein. The data contain about 80,000 distinct CDR3 sequences, less than 20% of them singletons. Time point described: after trial treatment. Treatment described: LDRT plus nivolumab, ipilimumab, low-dose cyclophosphamide and aspirin (RACIN trial). Those who qualified had advanced solid tumors (lacking tumor-infiltrating lymphocytes). This clonotype was found many times. In germline, CDR1 is ENHRY, CDR2 SYGVKD. CDR3 length: 16 residues. V was cut by 0 bases and J by 8 bases, with 16 bases left in between.

The source material was PBMCs, sampled after low-dose radiotherapy plus immunotherapy. The genes are TRBV10-3 and TRBJ1-4; a weak D match, TRBD1 (5 bases). This TCR derives from a male donor with prostate cancer. CDR3 nucleotides: TGTGCCATCAGTGAGTCATTCAGGGACTCGGACGAAAAACTGTTTTTT. Translating gives CAISESFRDSDEKLFF.